The clone carrying this T cell receptor beta chain showed up just a few times. The data are from a study of T cells after yellow fever vaccination. About the study: SMART-Seq v4 Ultra Low Input served to prepare low-cell-number fractions.

The CDR3 is 17 residues long. The V gene lost 1 base and the J gene lost 4 bases, with 18 bases spanning the gap. CDR1 and CDR2 from the germline V gene are LGHNA and YSLEER. In TCRdb, the 5' RACE reads were re-called with MiXCR into one record per CDR3 protein. The sample yields about 330,000 distinct CDR3 sequences, about 8.3% seen once. This receptor was obtained from a man aged 18 to 29 who received the YFV17D yellow fever vaccine. This chain uses TRBV4-3 with TRBJ2-3; tentatively, D is TRBD1 (6 bases). Here the sequenced sample was PBMCs, taken 45 days after the first yellow fever vaccination. The CDR3 here is CASSQADGWGRADTQYF. CDR3 nucleotide sequence: TGCGCCAGCAGCCAAGCAGATGGGTGGGGGCGCGCAGATACGCAGTATTTT.